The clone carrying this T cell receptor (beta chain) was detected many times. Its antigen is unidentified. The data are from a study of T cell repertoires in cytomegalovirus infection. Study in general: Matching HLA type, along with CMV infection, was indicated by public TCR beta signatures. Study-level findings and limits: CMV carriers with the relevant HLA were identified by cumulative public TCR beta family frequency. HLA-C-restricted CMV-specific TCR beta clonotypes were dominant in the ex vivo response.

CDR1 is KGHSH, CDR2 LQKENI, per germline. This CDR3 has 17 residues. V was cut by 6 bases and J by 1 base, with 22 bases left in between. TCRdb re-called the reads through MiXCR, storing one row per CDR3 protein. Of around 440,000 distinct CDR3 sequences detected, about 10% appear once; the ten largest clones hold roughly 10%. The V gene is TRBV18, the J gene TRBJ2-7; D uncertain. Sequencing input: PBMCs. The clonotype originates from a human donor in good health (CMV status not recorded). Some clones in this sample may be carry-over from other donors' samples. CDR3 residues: CASSRPRVYDGSYEQYF. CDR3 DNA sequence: TGTGCCAGCTCCCGGCCCCGGGTTTACGACGGTTCCTACGAGCAGTACTTC. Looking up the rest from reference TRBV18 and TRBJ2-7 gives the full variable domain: NAGVMQNPRHLVRRRGQEARLRCSPMKGHSHVYWYRQLPEEGLKFMVYLQKENIIDESGMPKERFSAEFPKEGPSILRIQQVVRGDSAAYFCASSRPRVYDGSYEQYFGPGTRLTVT.